Each of the 29 T cell receptor beta chains below was sequenced from the same sample in a study of T cells in localized non-small cell lung cancer. Profiling relied on immunoSEQ multiplex PCR, and the TCRdb table lists in-frame clones only, not all of them. Of roughly 30,000 clones in the sample, around 81% were seen once. The material sequenced was peripheral blood mononuclear cells, taken before any cancer treatment. Receptor source: a man aged 40-75 years with stage III lung adenocarcinoma.

The gene calls are TRBV5-1 and TRBJ1-6; weak D call: TRBD1 (5 bases). V lost 0 bases and J 8 bases, leaving 9 bases between the germline ends. This CDR3 region has 14 residues. From germline, CDR1 is SGHRS and CDR2 YFSETQ. In DNA form, the CDR3 reads TGCGCCAGCAGCTTGGACGGGACCCATTCACCCCTCCACTTT. This translates into CASSLDGTHSPLHF.

The rearrangement uses TRBV19 and TRBJ1-1; the match to TRBD1 covers 9 bases. V dropped 4 bases and J dropped 8; count of bases not matched to a gene: 8. Per germline, CDR1 LNHDA and CDR2 SQIVND (reference sequence). The CDR3 runs 14 residues. The CDR3 loop is CASSTNRDRVEAFF. The DNA for the CDR3 is TGTGCCAGTAGTACCAACCGGGACAGGGTAGAAGCTTTCTTT.

V and J are TRBV10-1 and TRBJ1-6; a weak D match, TRBD1 (5 bases). The CDR3 totals 14 residues. Germline CDR1 and CDR2: WNHNN and SYGVQD (reference sequence). V was shortened by 6 bases and J by 7 bases, with 13 bases between the two germline ends. The CDR3 loop is CASRAGTENSPLHF. Written as DNA, the CDR3 is TGCGCCAGCAGAGCCGGGACGGAGAATTCACCCCTCCACTTT.

The chain combines TRBV14 with TRBJ2-1; 8 nucleotides line up with TRBD2. Germline values: CDR1 SGHDN, CDR2 FVKESK. This CDR3 region has 16 residues. Trimming at V came to 2 bases and at J to 3 bases, leaving 6 bases not matched to a gene. As DNA, the CDR3 is TGTGCCAGCAGCCAACCCCGGGGGGGACTCTACAATGAGCAGTTCTTC. Translating it yields CASSQPRGGLYNEQFF.

The gene calls are TRBV28 and TRBJ2-2, with a possible D match to TRBD2 (5 bases). The CDR3 consists of 15 residues. Germline V lookup: CDR1 MDHEN, CDR2 SYDVKM. V lost 5 bases to trimming and J lost 3 bases, with 13 bases between them. The CDR3 region has the DNA TGTGCCAGCAGTCTAGCCCTACGGGACACCGGGGAGCTGTTTTTT. Translated: CASSLALRDTGELFF.

The chain is built from TRBV28 and TRBJ1-1, with D unresolved. This CDR3 has 15 amino acids. CDR1 is MDHEN, CDR2 SYDVKM, per germline. V lost 3 bases to trimming and J lost 6 bases, with 17 bases between them. The DNA of the CDR3 is TGTGCCAGCAGTTTCTATGCAGGATCGATGCCTGAAGCTTTCTTT. Residues: CASSFYAGSMPEAFF.

This clone was seen only once. The chain has TRBV4-1 and TRBJ2-1; 8 bases align to TRBD1. There are 14 residues in the CDR3. CDR1 and CDR2 from the germline V gene are MGHRA and YSYEKL. V lost 3 bases, J lost 5 bases, and 3 bases stayed unmatched. CDR3 sequence (DNA): TGCGCCAGCAGCCAGGACAGGGTTAACAATGAGCAGTTCTTC. The encoded protein is CASSQDRVNNEQFF.

This sequence joins TRBV28 and TRBJ2-1; D gene ambiguous. Germline CDR1 reads MDHEN; CDR2 reads SYDVKM. There are 17 residues in the CDR3. Trimming removed 3 bases at V and 2 bases at J, with 17 bases between. The chain's CDR3 is CASSFSRWDQPYNEQFF. CDR3 nucleotide sequence: TGTGCCAGCAGTTTTTCCAGGTGGGATCAGCCCTACAATGAGCAGTTCTTC. Full variable domain (missing parts from reference TRBV28 and TRBJ2-1): DVKVTQSSRYLVKRTGEKVFLECVQDMDHENMFWYRQDPGLGLRLIYFSYDVKMKEKGDIPEGYSVSREKKERFSLILESASTNQTSMYLCASSFSRWDQPYNEQFFGPGTRLTVL.

This clone occurred a few times. V gene TRBV14 combines with J gene TRBJ1-1; D perhaps matches TRBD1 (6 bases). Germline-derived CDR1 and CDR2 are SGHDN and FVKESK. CDR3 length: 13 amino acids. V lost 4 bases and J lost 5, with 11 bases in between. The DNA of the CDR3 is TGTGCCAGCAGCCTCGACAGGAATACTGAAGCTTTCTTT. This codes for CASSLDRNTEAFF.

The chain uses TRBV11-2 and TRBJ2-5; D uncertain. The V end lost 5 bases, the J end lost 2 bases, and 9 bases lay between the germline ends. CDR3 size: 13 residues. Germline loops: CDR1 SGHAT, CDR2 FQNNGV. The CDR3 sequence: CASSRDWQETQYF. The CDR3 DNA follows: TGTGCCAGCAGCCGAGACTGGCAAGAGACCCAGTACTTC.

This clone was counted a single time. This rearrangement joins TRBV28 to TRBJ2-7; D remains ambiguous. The CDR3 loop spans 13 amino acids. Trimming removed 8 bases at V and 2 bases at J, with 13 bases between. Germline CDR1 MDHEN, CDR2 SYDVKM. CDR3 region: CASSVSVPYEQYF. The CDR3 nucleotides are TGTGCCAGCTCGGTGTCTGTACCCTACGAGCAGTACTTC.

The CDR3 here is CASSETTGELFF. CDR3 DNA: TGTGCCAGCAGTGAGACCACCGGGGAGCTGTTTTTT. The chain carries TRBV6-6 and TRBJ2-2; no clear D gene. Germline V CDR1 and CDR2: MNHNY, SVGAGI (reference sequence). This CDR3 region has 12 residues. V gave up 5 bases and J gave up 4 bases, with 5 bases separating them.

The chain employs TRBV4-2 and TRBJ1-3; tentatively, D is TRBD1 (5 bases). The germline gives CDR1 LGHNA, CDR2 YNFKEQ. The CDR3 consists of 17 residues. V was trimmed by 1 base and J by 0 bases, leaving 13 bases between them. CDR3 sequence reads: CASSQGTGIPSGNTIYF. The DNA of the CDR3 is TGTGCCAGCAGCCAAGGTACAGGCATCCCCTCTGGAAACACCATATATTTT.

The gene calls are TRBV19 and TRBJ2-1; 13 bases align to TRBD2. The germline gives CDR1 LNHDA, CDR2 SQIVND (reference sequence). The length of the CDR3 is 15 residues. Losses at the gene ends were 6 bases for V and 5 bases for J; bases not matched to a gene: 4. The CDR3 DNA reads as TGTGCCAGTAGCAGAGGACTAGCGGGAGACAATGAGCAGTTCTTC. It codes for CASSRGLAGDNEQFF.

This clone was picked up one time. The rearrangement uses TRBV13 and TRBJ1-1; D uncertain. Trimming took 1 base from V and 1 from J, leaving 10 bases between them. CDR1 is PRHDT and CDR2 is FYEKMQ in the germline V gene (reference sequence). The CDR3 loop spans 15 amino acids. CDR3 in amino acids: CASSLEGAPNTEAFF. Here the CDR3 DNA reads TGTGCCAGCAGCTTAGAGGGTGCACCGAACACTGAAGCTTTCTTT. Variable domain in full (rest from reference TRBV13 and TRBJ1-1): AAGVIQSPRHLIKEKRETATLKCYPIPRHDTVYWYQQGPGQDPQFLISFYEKMQSDKGSIPDRFSAQQFSDYHSELNMSSLELGDSALYFCASSLEGAPNTEAFFGQGTRLTVV.

The chain couples TRBV7-6 to TRBJ2-5; a possible D gene is TRBD2 (5 bases). The CDR3 loop spans 15 amino acids. Germline-derived CDR1 and CDR2 are SGHVS and FNYEAQ. Trimming left V 4 bases short and J 2 bases short, with 14 bases between. The CDR3 spells CASSSYGKTQETQYF. DNA for the CDR3: TGTGCCAGCAGCTCCTACGGGAAGACTCAAGAGACCCAGTACTTC.

This chain joins TRBV28 and TRBJ2-7; 9 bases are shared with TRBD1. Germline-derived CDR1 and CDR2 are MDHEN and SYDVKM. With V trimmed by 6 bases and J by 2 bases, 8 bases remained unmatched. The CDR3 runs 15 residues. CDR3 DNA sequence: TGTGCCAGCAGGGTCTTGGGACAGGGAGCCTACGAGCAGTACTTC. Its translation is CASRVLGQGAYEQYF.

The chain links TRBV20-1 to TRBJ2-7, with D perhaps matching TRBD1 or TRBD2 (5 bases each). CDR1 and CDR2 from the germline V gene are DFQATT and SNEGSKA (reference sequence). Trimming left V 7 bases short and J 6 bases short, with 13 bases between. This CDR3 region has 11 residues. This CDR3 is CSVKTGLEQYV. In nucleotides, the CDR3 is TGCAGTGTTAAAACAGGACTCGAGCAGTACGTC.

This chain connects TRBV27 to TRBJ2-7, with 8 positions matching TRBD2. This CDR3 spans 14 amino acids. Losses at the gene ends were 3 bases for V and 5 bases for J; bases not matched to a gene: 6. Germline CDR1 is MNHEY and CDR2 is SMNVEV (reference sequence). The CDR3 DNA reads TGTGCCAGCAGTTTTATCAGCGGGAGTAACGAGCAGTACTTC. It codes for CASSFISGSNEQYF.

This chain links TRBV6-1 with TRBJ2-6, with D unresolved. Germline CDR1 reads MNHNS; CDR2 reads SASEGT. The ends were cut back, 2 bases at V and 4 bases at J, with 12 bases in the middle. The CDR3 totals 16 residues. CDR3 in DNA: TGTGCCAGCAGTGAATATTGGACGGCGGGGGCCAACGTCCTGACTTTC. Translating it yields CASSEYWTAGANVLTF.

The CDR3: CASSTIRYEQYF. In DNA form, the CDR3 reads TGTGCCAGCAGCACAATACGCTACGAGCAGTACTTC. J is TRBJ2-5 and V is TRBV11-1; D is ambiguous. The assigned J gene may be wrong: the sequence end matches TRBJ2-7 better. Looked up from germline, CDR1 is SGHAT and CDR2 is FQDESV (reference sequence). The CDR3 runs 12 residues.

This chain uses TRBV5-1 with TRBJ2-1; 9 bases are a match to TRBD1. The V and J ends lost 3 bases and 9 bases, in that order; junction bases with no gene match: 10. The CDR3 has 15 amino acids. CDR1 and CDR2 (germline): SGHRS, YFSETQ. The DNA for the CDR3 is TGCGCCAGCAGCTACGGACAGGGGACTACTGGTGAGCAGTTCTTC. Protein: CASSYGQGTTGEQFF.

The rearrangement links TRBV4-2 to TRBJ2-7; 10 bases fit TRBD2. V trimming: 4 bases; J trimming: 5 bases; junction bases outside the gene matches: 14. The germline V gene encodes CDR1 LGHNA and CDR2 YNFKEQ. The CDR3 runs to 17 residues. The CDR3 spells CASSLARTLAGDHEQYF. CDR3 sequence (DNA): TGTGCCAGCAGCCTGGCTAGGACCCTAGCGGGAGACCACGAGCAGTACTTC.

This sequence joins TRBV4-1 and TRBJ1-1; 10 bases line up with TRBD1. The CDR3 spans 16 residues. Germline lookup yields CDR1 MGHRA and CDR2 YSYEKL. Trimming cost V 4 bases and J 1 base; bases outside gene matches: 6. The CDR3 DNA follows: TGCGCCAGCAGCCCACGGACAGGGGGACGGAACACTGAAGCTTTCTTT. Translating gives CASSPRTGGRNTEAFF.

This chain links TRBV5-1 with TRBJ2-2; D perhaps matches TRBD1 (5 bases). Trimming left V 8 bases short and J 2 bases short, with 13 bases between. The CDR3 extends over 14 amino acids. CDR1 and CDR2 from the germline V gene are SGHRS and YFSETQ. CDR3 DNA: TGCGCCAGTAATATCCAGGGCAACACCGGGGAGCTGTTTTTT. It specifies CASNIQGNTGELFF. The full variable domain, in which reference TRBV5-1 and TRBJ2-2 provide the parts outside the CDR3, is KAGVTQTPRYLIKTRGQQVTLSCSPISGHRSVSWYQQTPGQGLQFLFEYFSETQRNKGNFPGRFSGRQFSNSRSEMNVSTLELGDSALYLCASNIQGNTGELFFGEGSRLTVL.

The J gene is TRBJ2-5, the V gene TRBV6-6; 8 nucleotides match TRBD2. Germline V gene data show CDR1 as MNHNY and CDR2 as SVGAGI (reference sequence). Germline trimming cut 7 bases from V and 5 bases from J; bases unmatched to any gene: 12. This CDR3 spans 15 amino acids. CDR3 nucleotide sequence: TGTGCCAGCATCCCCGGGGGGGTCTTAGGGGAGACCCAGTACTTC. It yields the protein CASIPGGVLGETQYF.

The J gene is TRBJ2-1, the V gene TRBV9; 7 positions agree with TRBD1. From germline, CDR1 is SGDLS and CDR2 YYNGEE. The CDR3 is made up of 14 amino acids. With V trimmed by 0 bases and J by 6 bases, 3 bases remained unmatched. The CDR3 DNA follows: TGTGCCAGCAGCGTAGACAGGGGAAGCAATGAGCAGTTCTTC. This encodes CASSVDRGSNEQFF.

In DNA form, the CDR3 reads TGTGCCAGCAGTGATCCGGGACTAGCGGGAGTAGAGACCCAGTACTTC. Translated, it gives CASSDPGLAGVETQYF. The chain carries TRBV25-1 and TRBJ2-5; 14 positions match TRBD2. The germline gives CDR1 MGHDK, CDR2 SYGVNS. V lost 3 bases to trimming and J lost 4 bases; unmatched junction nucleotides: 4. The CDR3 sequence is 16 residues long.

The V and J genes are TRBV28 and TRBJ2-3; D remains ambiguous. The germline CDR1 and CDR2 sequences are MDHEN and SYDVKM. The CDR3 has 15 residues. Trimming shortened V by 6 bases and J by 2 bases, and 15 bases separated the two germline ends. This CDR3 reads CASRRPLFDTDTQYF. CDR3 nucleotide sequence: TGTGCCAGCAGGCGCCCGCTTTTTGACACAGATACGCAGTATTTT.